One sample yielded the 11 T cell receptor beta chains listed below, sequenced in a study of shared clonotypes between healthy human individuals. Libraries were prepared by immunoSEQ multiplex PCR; TCRdb keeps only in-frame clonotypes and omits some of them. Of 450,000 to 550,000 clones in the sample, 75% to 85% are singletons; the top ten hold 13%. The sample was PBMCs. These receptors were taken from a woman aged 40 to 55 in good health. Some clones in this sample may be carry-over from other donors' samples.

The rearrangement joins TRBV18 to TRBJ1-1; D may be TRBD1 (6 bases). Trimming took off 6 bases at V and 5 bases at J, with 13 bases between the two ends. The V gene's germline CDR1 is KGHSH and CDR2 LQKENI. The CDR3 runs 13 residues. The CDR3 reads CASSTGGGTEAFF. The CDR3 DNA is TGTGCCAGCTCGACGGGAGGGGGTACTGAAGCTTTCTTT.

As regards this clone: The sample holds other DNA sequences that translate to the same CDR3. The rearrangement uses TRBV30 and TRBJ2-3; 9 nucleotides align to TRBD2. This CDR3 is built from 16 residues. Germline lookup yields CDR1 GTSNPN and CDR2 SVGIG (reference sequence). The ends lost 0 bases at V and 0 bases at J; junction bases unmatched: 4. CDR3 residues: CAWSVGLAGSTDTQYF. In nucleotides, the CDR3 is TGTGCCTGGAGTGTAGGTCTAGCGGGAAGCACAGATACGCAGTATTTT.

Many counts were recorded for this clone. The rearrangement links TRBV28 to TRBJ1-4; D remains unclear. Germline CDR1 and CDR2: MDHEN and SYDVKM. The CDR3 has 14 residues. Trimming took off 3 bases at V and 4 bases at J, with 9 bases between the two ends. CDR3 protein: CASSFRDLNEKLFF. CDR3 nucleotides: TGTGCCAGCAGTTTCCGAGATCTTAATGAAAAACTGTTTTTT.

This clone has just a few counts. The CDR3 DNA reads as TGTGCCAGCAGCGCCACCCGGGGAGGAACTGAAGCTTTCTTT. Translation gives CASSATRGGTEAFF. The V gene is TRBV9, the J gene TRBJ1-1; no clear D. CDR1 and CDR2 from the germline V gene are SGDLS and YYNGEE. The germline V and J ends were trimmed by 3 bases and 5 bases, with 14 bases remaining between them. The CDR3 is 14 amino acids.

The J gene is TRBJ2-3, the V gene TRBV9; D not resolved. This CDR3 contains 14 residues. CDR1 is SGDLS and CDR2 is YYNGEE in the germline V gene. V was shortened by 0 bases and J by 1 base, with 6 bases between the two germline ends. This chain's CDR3 is CASSVVAGTDTQYF. The CDR3 DNA is TGTGCCAGCAGCGTAGTTGCCGGCACAGATACGCAGTATTTT.

The chain joins TRBV19 to TRBJ2-7; D gene ambiguous. Between the trimmed V and J ends, which lost 1 base and 3 bases, there was a span of 10 bases. CDR1 LNHDA and CDR2 SQIVND come from the germline V gene (reference sequence). The CDR3 totals 14 residues. Here the CDR3 reads CASSIGGSYYEQYF. CDR3 DNA: TGTGCCAGTAGTATAGGCGGCAGCTACTACGAGCAGTACTTC.

The sample holds one count of this clone. CDR3 DNA: TGTGCCAGCAGTTCCCGGAGCTCTGGAAACACCATATATTTT. Translation: CASSSRSSGNTIYF. V is TRBV27 and J is TRBJ1-3, with D uncertain. The germline V gene has CDR1 MNHEY and CDR2 SMNVEV (reference sequence). CDR3 length: 14 residues. Trimming stripped 4 bases from V and 0 bases from J, with 7 bases between.

The gene calls are TRBV19 and TRBJ2-5, with D possibly being TRBD1 or TRBD2 (5 bases each). Trimming stripped 4 bases from V and 4 bases from J, with 10 bases between. Germline V gene sequence: CDR1 LNHDA, CDR2 SQIVND (reference sequence). The CDR3 length is 13 residues. CDR3: CASSTERGETQYF. DNA of the CDR3: TGTGCCAGTAGTACAGAGAGGGGAGAGACCCAGTACTTC.

Details on this clone: The sample holds other DNA sequences that translate to the same CDR3. The rearrangement links TRBV2 to TRBJ2-2, with 10 bases aligning to TRBD2. In germline, CDR1 is SNHLY, CDR2 FYNNEI. Trimming cost V 4 bases and J 7 bases; bases outside gene matches: 6. The CDR3 covers 15 residues. The CDR3 nucleotides are TGTGCCAGCAGTGCCAGCGGGAGGGTAGGCGGGGAGCTGTTTTTT. Protein: CASSASGRVGGELFF.

V is TRBV25-1 and J is TRBJ2-7; D is undetermined. The CDR3 extends over 11 amino acids. The ends were cut back, 0 bases at V and 9 bases at J, with 6 bases in the middle. The germline CDR1 and CDR2 sequences are MGHDK and SYGVNS. CDR3 region: CASSEYRRQYF. DNA of the CDR3: TGTGCCAGCAGTGAATACCGGCGGCAGTACTTC.

The chain joins TRBV4-2 to TRBJ2-5, with 7 bases fitting TRBD2. With V trimmed by 2 bases and J by 2 bases, 5 bases remained unmatched. The CDR3 has 15 residues. Looked up from germline, CDR1 is LGHNA and CDR2 is YNFKEQ. The CDR3, as DNA: TGTGCCAGCAGCCAAACCGGGGACTATCAAGAGACCCAGTACTTC. Protein product: CASSQTGDYQETQYF.